What follows are 26 T cell receptor beta chains derived from one specimen sequenced in a study of T cell repertoires in cytomegalovirus infection. TCRdb used MiXCR to reprocess the reads, holding one entry per CDR3 protein. The sample lists fewer than 700,000 distinct CDR3 sequences; 20% to 30% were seen once. Sequencing was performed on CD8+ T cells from PBMCs. Every receptor here comes from a human donor in good health (CMV status not recorded). Some clones in this sample may be carry-over from other donors' samples.

This clonotype was seen more than once but under ten times. The chain uses TRBV4-3 and TRBJ2-2; 8 bases align to TRBD1. Per germline, CDR1 LGHNA and CDR2 YSLEER. CDR3 length: 14 residues. V was clipped by 1 base and J by 9 bases; unmatched bases: 4. The CDR3: CASSQGSRGRELFF. CDR3 coding DNA: TGCGCCAGCAGCCAAGGAAGCAGGGGGCGGGAGCTGTTTTTT.

This sequence joins TRBV28 and TRBJ2-7, with D possibly matching TRBD2 (5 bases). Germline V gene sequence: CDR1 MDHEN, CDR2 SYDVKM. V lost 7 bases, J lost 6 bases, and 22 bases lay in between. CDR3 length: 15 residues. DNA of the CDR3: TGTGCCAGCAATCCGGTACCGGGCCCCGCGGGCGAGCAGTACTTC. Amino acid sequence: CASNPVPGPAGEQYF. Using reference TRBV28 and TRBJ2-7 for the parts outside the CDR3, the full variable domain is DVKVTQSSRYLVKRTGEKVFLECVQDMDHENMFWYRQDPGLGLRLIYFSYDVKMKEKGDIPEGYSVSREKKERFSLILESASTNQTSMYLCASNPVPGPAGEQYFGPGTRLTVT.

This clonotype was detected only a few times. The chain links TRBV9 to TRBJ2-1; D remains ambiguous. Deletions cut 0 bases from V and 9 bases from J, with 16 bases between. Germline CDR1 is SGDLS and CDR2 is YYNGEE. The CDR3 runs to 15 residues. CDR3 sequence (DNA): TGTGCCAGCAGCGTAGCTTCCCACGAGGCGTTTGAGCAGTTCTTC. It codes for CASSVASHEAFEQFF.

This clonotype was detected only once. This may come from a read error, since a much larger clone is one base off. The chain joins TRBV7-9 to TRBJ1-1; D not resolved. The CDR3 covers 13 residues. V was clipped by 5 bases and J by 2 bases, with 9 bases between them. Per the germline V gene, CDR1 is SEHNR and CDR2 is FQNEAQ (reference sequence). CDR3 region: CASSTPQNTEAFF. The CDR3 nucleotides are TGTGCCAGCAGCACCCCCCAAAACACTGAAGCTTTCTTT.

This clonotype was picked up a small number of times. Written as DNA, the CDR3 is TGTGCCAGCAGCTCGAGACAGATACCCTTGGATGGCTACACCTTC. Protein sequence: CASSSRQIPLDGYTF. This chain links TRBV7-9 with TRBJ1-2; the D gene is possibly TRBD1 (5 bases). Deletions cut 4 bases from V and 6 bases from J, with 18 bases between. Germline CDR1 is SEHNR and CDR2 is FQNEAQ (reference sequence). This CDR3 comprises 15 residues.

This chain links TRBV19 with TRBJ1-1; 8 positions match TRBD1. The germline V gene has CDR1 LNHDA and CDR2 SQIVND (reference sequence). V lost 7 bases and J lost 11; bases outside the gene matches: 9. There are 12 residues in the CDR3. The CDR3 DNA reads as TGTGCCAGTAAGAAATCAGGGGGCGATGCTTTCTTT. It is translated as CASKKSGGDAFF.

The sample holds a few counts of this clonotype. The chain is built from TRBV20-1 and TRBJ1-1; D not resolved. Trimming pared 3 bases from V and 3 bases from J, leaving 8 bases between. Germline lookup yields CDR1 DFQATT and CDR2 SNEGSKA (reference sequence). The CDR3 extends over 12 amino acids. The CDR3 spells CSASSQYTEAFF. The CDR3 coding sequence is TGCAGTGCTAGCTCCCAGTACACTGAAGCTTTCTTT.

The chain links TRBV7-9 to TRBJ2-1, with TRBD2 identical over 7 bases. The trim removed 5 bases at V and 3 bases at J, leaving 10 bases unmatched. Germline values: CDR1 SEHNR, CDR2 FQNEAQ (reference sequence). The length of the CDR3 is 16 residues. Written as DNA, the CDR3 is TGTGCCAGCAGCCCATATGGGGCGGGAGTCTACAATGAGCAGTTCTTC. It is translated as CASSPYGAGVYNEQFF.

This clonotype was seen more than once but under ten times. The chain couples TRBV6-2 or TRBV6-3 to TRBJ1-2; D is uncertain. CDR1 and CDR2 (germline): MNHEY, SVGEGT. This CDR3 is 15 amino acids long. Trimming cost V 0 bases and J 5 bases, with 13 bases left between them. CDR3 region: CASSYSLSGGYGYTF. The CDR3 nucleotides are TGTGCCAGCAGTTACTCGCTGTCAGGCGGATATGGCTACACCTTC.

In its sample, this clonotype was seen many times. The rearrangement links TRBV7-6 to TRBJ2-7, with TRBD2 as a possible D gene (5 bases). Germline assignment: CDR1 SGHVS and CDR2 FNYEAQ. The CDR3 consists of 19 residues. V gave up 1 base and J gave up 1 base, with 23 bases separating them. The CDR3 nucleotides are TGTGCCAGCAGCTTAGAAACCCCTCTGGAAGGACTGATTTCCTACGAGCAGTACTTC. This codes for CASSLETPLEGLISYEQYF.

This clonotype showed up many times. The chain uses TRBV5-6 and TRBJ2-7; no reliable D call. CDR1 and CDR2 from the germline V gene are SGHDT and YYEEEE. Trimming took 4 bases from V and 2 from J, leaving 13 bases between them. CDR3 length: 14 amino acids. CDR3 nucleotide sequence: TGTGCCAGCAGCGGCGGACGCGGAACCTACGAGCAGTACTTC. Its protein is CASSGGRGTYEQYF. The full variable domain, completed using reference TRBV5-6 and TRBJ2-7, is DAGVTQSPTHLIKTRGQQVTLRCSPKSGHDTVSWYQQALGQGPQFIFQYYEEEERQRGNFPDRFSGHQFPNYSSELNVNALLLGDSALYLCASSGGRGTYEQYFGPGTRLTVT.

In regard to this clonotype: An end of the junction does not agree with germline; a read error may underlie this. The chain carries TRBV29-1 and TRBJ1-1; TRBD1 aligns across 7 bases. This CDR3 has 16 residues. Germline V gene data show CDR1 as SQVTM and CDR2 as ANQGSEA. In nucleotides, the CDR3 is TGTAGCACCCTAGGGGAACAGGGGACACCGAACACTGAAGCTTTCTTT. It encodes CSTLGEQGTPNTEAFF.

The CDR3 is CAIRMAETDRTDTQYF. In DNA, the CDR3 is TGTGCCATCAGAATGGCGGAAACAGACCGCACAGATACGCAGTATTTT. The chain has TRBV10-3 and TRBJ2-3; D ambiguous. Germline CDR1 ENHRY, CDR2 SYGVKD. V lost 6 bases, J lost 1 base, and 17 bases lay in between. This CDR3 comprises 16 residues.

Worth noting for this clonotype: A much larger clonotype is one base distant, so this may be a read error. V and J are TRBV7-2 and TRBJ1-6; D possibly corresponds to TRBD1 (5 bases). CDR1 and CDR2 from the germline V gene are SGHTA and FQGNSA. This CDR3 contains 15 residues. Trimming shortened V by 8 bases and J by 6 bases, and 17 bases separated the two germline ends. CDR3 sequence (DNA): TGTGCCAGCTCCGGGCCAGGGCTTACTAATTCACCCCTCCACTTT. Translating gives CASSGPGLTNSPLHF.

This clonotype was detected ten times or more. The gene calls are TRBV12-3 or TRBV12-4 and TRBJ2-2; tentatively, D is TRBD1 (6 bases). Trimming cost V 7 bases and J 4 bases, with 10 bases left between them. This CDR3 has 13 amino acids. CDR3 DNA: TGTGCCAGCAATCCGACAGGCACCGGGGAGCTGTTTTTT. This gives the protein CASNPTGTGELFF.

The table lists this clonotype with many counts. Here the CDR3 reads CASSSVPGTRIEGYTF. In DNA form, the CDR3 reads TGTGCCAGCAGTTCCGTCCCGGGAACAAGAATTGAGGGCTACACCTTC. The chain carries TRBV12-3 or TRBV12-4 and TRBJ1-2; D not certain. Trimming shortened V by 4 bases and J by 8 bases, and 23 bases separated the two germline ends. The CDR3 is made up of 16 amino acids.

This clonotype was recorded a few times. The chain is built from TRBV23-1 and TRBJ2-3; D is perhaps TRBD1 (5 bases). Being an ORF, TRBV23-1 has a function that is uncertain. The ends were cut back, 2 bases at V and 0 bases at J, with 12 bases in the middle. The length of the CDR3 is 16 residues. The CDR3 here is CASSQNRTSSTDTQYF. The CDR3, as DNA: TGCGCCAGCAGTCAAAACAGGACATCTAGCACAGATACGCAGTATTTT.

On this clonotype: An end of the junction differs from the germline gene, which may be a read error. The chain uses TRBV5-6 and TRBJ2-1; TRBD2 is a possible D gene (6 bases). CDR1 and CDR2 from the germline V gene are SGHDT and YYEEEE. The CDR3 extends over 16 amino acids. CDR3 sequence (DNA): TGTGTCAGCAGCTCCCCCCCATGGGAAGGAGGGAATGAGCAGTTCTTC. It is translated as CVSSSPPWEGGNEQFF.

The V and J genes are TRBV28 and TRBJ1-5, with D possibly matching TRBD1 (5 bases). Germline CDR1 reads MDHEN; CDR2 reads SYDVKM. V lost 4 bases to trimming and J lost 9 bases, with 13 bases between them. The CDR3 runs to 13 residues. This CDR3 is CASSWDGDLPQHF. Written as DNA, the CDR3 is TGTGCCAGCAGTTGGGACGGTGATCTGCCCCAGCATTTT.

This clonotype was counted between two and nine times. This chain connects TRBV28 to TRBJ1-1; no definite D call. CDR3 length: 16 amino acids. Per the germline V gene, CDR1 is MDHEN and CDR2 is SYDVKM. V was cut by 3 bases and J by 3 bases, with 17 bases left in between. This CDR3 is CASSFSQQTGYTEAFF. CDR3 nucleotide sequence: TGTGCCAGCAGTTTTTCGCAGCAAACCGGGTACACTGAAGCTTTCTTT.

This clonotype was detected only a few times. The chain joins TRBV2 to TRBJ2-5; D ambiguous. V dropped 1 base and J dropped 2 bases, with 8 bases sitting between them. CDR1 and CDR2 (germline): SNHLY, FYNNEI. The CDR3 has 14 residues. For the CDR3, the DNA is TGTGCCAGCAGTGAAGGGGGTCAGCAAGAGACCCAGTACTTC. Its protein is CASSEGGQQETQYF.

J is TRBJ2-3 and V is TRBV29-1; 8 nucleotides line up with TRBD2. Germline CDR1 and CDR2: SQVTM and ANQGSEA. Trimming removed 1 base from V and 4 bases from J; junction bases left unmatched: 1. The CDR3 is 13 residues long. CDR3 in amino acids: CSVEAGGPDTQYF. The CDR3 DNA sequence: TGCAGCGTTGAAGCGGGGGGGCCAGATACGCAGTATTTT.

This clonotype was counted at least ten times. The rearrangement joins TRBV29-1 to TRBJ1-2; TRBD1 might be the D (6 bases). The length of the CDR3 is 12 residues. The germline V gene has CDR1 SQVTM and CDR2 ANQGSEA. Trimming removed 3 bases from V and 5 bases from J, with 10 bases in between. CDR3 sequence: CSVEDRAYGYTF. DNA for the CDR3: TGCAGCGTTGAGGACAGAGCTTATGGCTACACCTTC.

The chain links TRBV11-3 to TRBJ2-1, with 10 bases identical to TRBD2. The V gene end was trimmed by 4 bases and the J gene end by 4 bases; junction bases not matched to a gene: 7. The CDR3 contains 16 residues. Germline V CDR1 and CDR2: SGHNT, YENEEA. CDR3 nucleotides: TGTGCCAGCAGCTCACCCAGCGGGGGGGTTTACAATGAGCAGTTCTTC. Translation gives CASSSPSGGVYNEQFF.

This clonotype was recorded many times. The V call is TRBV6-2 or TRBV6-3, the J call TRBJ2-4; TRBD2 matches 11 bases. Trimming at V came to 5 bases and at J to 7 bases, leaving 4 bases not matched to a gene. Germline lookup yields CDR1 MNHEY and CDR2 SVGEGT. The CDR3 runs to 14 residues. The CDR3 bases are TGTGCCAGCAGTCAGGGACTAGCGGCGAACATTCAGTACTTC. Its translation: CASSQGLAANIQYF.

This clonotype was seen repeatedly, ten times or more. The chain is built from TRBV6-6 and TRBJ1-5, with D perhaps TRBD1 (6 bases). The CDR3 contains 15 residues. Germline V gene lookup returns CDR1 MNHNY and CDR2 SVGAGI (reference sequence). V lost 2 bases to trimming and J lost 1 base, with 9 bases between them. The CDR3 bases are TGTGCCAGCAGTTACGCAGGGGAAAGCAATCAGCCCCAGCATTTT. It codes for CASSYAGESNQPQHF.